Shown below are 17 T cell receptor beta chains from a single sample sequenced in a study of Ad26.COV2.S vaccination and SARS-CoV-2 variants. Sequencing was performed with immunoSEQ multiplex PCR; in TCRdb, only in-frame clones are kept and a portion is missing. The data hold about 350,000 clones, with approximately 86% observed a single time. Treatment noted: roughly 20 received Ad26.COV2.S at low or high dose, single or two shots; 5 received placebo; per-sample allocation not given. Specimen acquisition occurred on day 63 following the initial vaccine or placebo injection. Sequencing used peripheral blood, obtained in a trial of Ad26.COV2.S vaccine versus placebo. These receptors originate from a person between 18 and 65 years old who received the Ad26.COV2.S COVID-19 vaccine or a placebo.

The chain couples TRBV5-6 to TRBJ1-6, with a tentative D call TRBD1 (6 bases). Trimming cost V 2 bases and J 0 bases, with 15 bases left between them. This CDR3 spans 18 amino acids. The V gene's germline CDR1 is SGHDT and CDR2 YYEEEE. The CDR3 spells CASSLGGPTASYNSPLHF. The CDR3 nucleotides read TGTGCCAGCAGCTTAGGGGGGCCCACGGCCTCCTATAATTCACCCCTCCACTTT. Based on the CDR3 plus reference TRBV5-6 and TRBJ1-6, the full variable domain is DAGVTQSPTHLIKTRGQQVTLRCSPKSGHDTVSWYQQALGQGPQFIFQYYEEEERQRGNFPDRFSGHQFPNYSSELNVNALLLGDSALYLCASSLGGPTASYNSPLHFGNGTRLTVT.

This sequence joins TRBV7-2 and TRBJ2-5; no reliable D call. The V end lost 1 base, the J end lost 5 bases, and 14 bases lay between the germline ends. The CDR3 is 15 residues long. CDR1 is SGHTA and CDR2 is FQGNSA in the germline V gene. As DNA, the CDR3 is TGTGCCAGCAGCTTAGAGAAGGGTCCGTGGGAGACCCAGTACTTC. Its translation is CASSLEKGPWETQYF.

V and J are TRBV6-5 and TRBJ2-7; 7 bases align to TRBD1. V lost 5 bases and J lost 4; bases outside the gene matches: 8. The CDR3 is 14 amino acids. Looked up from germline, CDR1 is MNHEY and CDR2 is SVGAGI. CDR3 coding DNA: TGTGCCAGCAGTCCTTGGCAGGGGGTTTACGAGCAGTACTTC. Amino acids: CASSPWQGVYEQYF.

V usage is TRBV4-1 and J usage is TRBJ1-5; D is unresolved. CDR1 and CDR2 (germline): MGHRA, YSYEKL. The CDR3 extends over 15 amino acids. Trimming left V 4 bases short and J 8 bases short, with 18 bases between. The CDR3 nucleotides are TGCGCCAGCAGCCCCCTACCGGTGGGAATTGAGCCCCAGCATTTT. Translation: CASSPLPVGIEPQHF.

This chain connects TRBV5-1 to TRBJ2-7; 8 bases line up with TRBD2. The CDR3 has 14 amino acids. V trimming: 4 bases; J trimming: 2 bases; junction bases outside the gene matches: 5. CDR1 and CDR2 (germline): SGHRS, YFSETQ. The CDR3 nucleotides read TGCGCCAGCAGCGTCGGACTAGCAGCCTACGAGCAGTACTTC. Amino acid sequence: CASSVGLAAYEQYF.

The J gene is TRBJ2-2, the V gene TRBV5-1; D possibly uses TRBD1 or TRBD2 (6 bases each). Germline values: CDR1 SGHRS, CDR2 YFSETQ. The ends were cut back, 0 bases at V and 6 bases at J, with 15 bases in the middle. The CDR3 is 16 residues long. Here the CDR3 reads CASSLEGPGGAGELFF. CDR3 coding DNA: TGCGCCAGCAGCTTGGAGGGACCCGGGGGCGCCGGGGAGCTGTTTTTT.

V gene TRBV7-9 combines with J gene TRBJ2-5; D gene uncertain. CDR3 length: 14 amino acids. Trimming left V 1 base short and J 2 bases short, with 8 bases between. The germline V gene has CDR1 SEHNR and CDR2 FQNEAQ (reference sequence). The CDR3 here is CASSLGWQQETQYF. The CDR3 nucleotides are TGTGCCAGCAGCTTAGGTTGGCAGCAAGAGACCCAGTACTTC.

A single count supports this clone. The rearrangement joins TRBV5-6 to TRBJ2-1; D is possibly TRBD2 (6 bases). V lost 4 bases and J 8 bases, leaving 22 bases between the germline ends. Germline V CDR1 and CDR2: SGHDT, YYEEEE. The CDR3 runs 16 residues. The CDR3, as DNA: TGTGCCAGCAGCCGAGCCGGGACTCCGCTTGTGGATGAGCAGTTCTTC. Its translation: CASSRAGTPLVDEQFF.

This chain uses TRBV19 with TRBJ1-1; no clear D gene. The V gene's germline CDR1 is LNHDA and CDR2 SQIVND (reference sequence). Trimming pared 2 bases from V and 1 base from J, leaving 8 bases between. The CDR3 is made up of 14 amino acids. In DNA form, the CDR3 reads TGTGCCAGTAGTATATTAGGAGAGAACACTGAAGCTTTCTTT. Amino acids: CASSILGENTEAFF.

The gene calls are TRBV7-2 and TRBJ2-5; a weak D match, TRBD2 (6 bases). CDR3 size: 15 residues. The V and J ends lost 0 bases and 1 base respectively, with 9 bases between them. Germline V gives CDR1 SGHTA, CDR2 FQGNSA. CDR3 bases: TGTGCCAGCAGCTTAGCGAGGGGACTCCAAGAGACCCAGTACTTC. Its protein product is CASSLARGLQETQYF.

The chain links TRBV4-1 to TRBJ1-3; no definite D call. The germline CDR1 and CDR2 sequences are MGHRA and YSYEKL. V was shortened by 0 bases and J by 0 bases, with 9 bases between the two germline ends. The CDR3 spans 16 residues. The CDR3 DNA reads TGCGCCAGCAGCCAAGAGCCGGCGAGCTCTGGAAACACCATATATTTT. It codes for CASSQEPASSGNTIYF.

This clone was counted between two and nine times. The chain joins TRBV7-9 to TRBJ1-4; D not resolved. Trimming shortened V by 1 base and J by 2 bases, and 11 bases separated the two germline ends. CDR3 length equals 16 residues. The V gene's germline CDR1 is SEHNR and CDR2 FQNEAQ (reference sequence). DNA of the CDR3: TGTGCCAGCAGCTTAGACGGCATGACCACTAATGAAAAACTGTTTTTT. This gives the protein CASSLDGMTTNEKLFF.

CDR3 nucleotides: TGTGCCAGCAGCCAAGAAGGACTTCCGTCTAATACGCAGTATTTT. Its translation is CASSQEGLPSNTQYF. This chain joins TRBV4-2 and TRBJ2-3; possibly TRBD2 for D (5 bases). Germline-derived CDR1 and CDR2 are LGHNA and YNFKEQ. Trimming took off 0 bases at V and 7 bases at J, with 14 bases between the two ends. The CDR3 is 15 residues long.

The chain couples TRBV6-4 to TRBJ2-2, with a tentative D call TRBD2 (6 bases). Germline CDR1 reads MRHNA; CDR2 reads SNTAGT. This CDR3 comprises 13 residues. Between the trimmed V and J ends, which lost 4 bases and 6 bases, there was a span of 9 bases. The DNA of the CDR3 is TGTGCCAGCAGTGCATTAGCGGCCGGGGAGCTGTTTTTT. It yields the protein CASSALAAGELFF.

The rearrangement joins TRBV19 to TRBJ2-1, with D tentatively TRBD1 (6 bases). Trimming removed 9 bases from V and 7 bases from J, with 19 bases in between. The germline V gene has CDR1 LNHDA and CDR2 SQIVND (reference sequence). CDR3 length: 14 amino acids. CDR3 nucleotides: TGTGCCAGCCAAGCGCTCAGGGGTGGGAATGAGCAGTTCTTC. Residues: CASQALRGGNEQFF.

The J gene is TRBJ2-7, the V gene TRBV28; perhaps D is TRBD1 or TRBD2 (5 bases each). Germline V gives CDR1 MDHEN, CDR2 SYDVKM. V dropped 1 base and J dropped 6 bases, with 13 bases sitting between them. The CDR3 is 14 amino acids. CDR3 loop: CASSLLPGTGEQYF. In DNA form, the CDR3 reads TGTGCCAGCAGTTTATTACCAGGGACCGGCGAGCAGTACTTC.

The V and J genes are TRBV2 and TRBJ2-5; the match to TRBD2 covers 10 bases. The CDR3 is made up of 15 amino acids. Trimming took 5 bases from V and 2 from J; bases not matched to a gene: 5. The germline CDR1 and CDR2 sequences are SNHLY and FYNNEI. The CDR3 DNA sequence: TGTGCCAGCAGTCTAGCGGGGGCGATTCAAGAGACCCAGTACTTC. This gives the protein CASSLAGAIQETQYF.